The T cell receptor beta chain under discussion was sequenced for a study of T cells expressing NK-cell markers. Study overall: Within the sequenced cohort of eight donors, seven exhibited HCMV seropositivity and one was seronegative.

TCRdb re-called the 5' RACE reads, yielding one record per CDR3 amino acid sequence without DNA. Its table lists hundreds of thousands of distinct CDR3 sequences. This CDR3 has 16 residues. Germline CDR1 and CDR2: SGHRS and YFSETQ. The source is a man aged 18 to 30 in good health. The V call is TRBV5-1, the J call TRBJ2-3; TCRdb lists TRBD2, though no DNA is available to test this call. The material sequenced was blood T cells: a sorted CD56 or NKG2C T cell subset, CD4+ or CD8+ T cells, or bulk PBMC T cells (not recorded which). CDR3 in amino acids: CASSLLTSDYTDTQYF. Using reference TRBV5-1 and TRBJ2-3 for the parts outside the CDR3, the full variable domain is KAGVTQTPRYLIKTRGQQVTLSCSPISGHRSVSWYQQTPGQGLQFLFEYFSETQRNKGNFPGRFSGRQFSNSRSEMNVSTLELGDSALYLCASSLLTSDYTDTQYFGPGTRLTVL.